Following are 12 T cell receptor beta chains from one sample sequenced in a study of shared clonotypes between healthy human individuals. The data were produced by immunoSEQ multiplex PCR, yet TCRdb's version contains in-frame clones alone and is incomplete. The sample contains around 700,000 clones, around 74% of which appear only once. The sample was memory CD4+ T cells sorted from blood. Specified subset: CD45RA-negative fraction. Receptor source: a woman in her twenties or thirties in good health.

The genes are TRBV28 and TRBJ1-1; D uncertain. Germline V gene sequence: CDR1 MDHEN, CDR2 SYDVKM. This CDR3 region has 14 residues. V was clipped by 5 bases and J by 1 base, with 11 bases between them. The CDR3: CASSKRRGNTEAFF. The CDR3 region has the DNA TGTGCCAGCAGTAAAAGACGGGGGAACACTGAAGCTTTCTTT.

This sequence joins TRBV5-1 and TRBJ1-1, with D maybe TRBD1 (5 bases). The CDR3 consists of 20 residues. Germline loops: CDR1 SGHRS, CDR2 YFSETQ. Deletions cut 2 bases from V and 0 bases from J, with 26 bases between. The CDR3 region has the DNA TGCGCCAGCAGCTTAAGAGCCGGGCCACGGACAAAGACGATGAACACTGAAGCTTTCTTT. Its translation is CASSLRAGPRTKTMNTEAFF.

The chain recombines TRBV5-1 with TRBJ2-7; D possibly corresponds to TRBD1 (6 bases). This CDR3 is 14 amino acids long. Trimming took 4 bases from V and 9 from J, leaving 20 bases between them. Germline CDR1 is SGHRS and CDR2 is YFSETQ. The DNA of the CDR3 is TGCGCCAGCAGCCCGGCAGAACAGGGCGCCGTGCAGTACTTC. Protein product: CASSPAEQGAVQYF.

This clone has just a few counts. The chain combines TRBV28 with TRBJ2-7; 8 bases fit TRBD1. The CDR3 totals 13 residues. Per the germline V gene, CDR1 is MDHEN and CDR2 is SYDVKM. J lost 7 bases, V lost 5 bases, and 7 bases had no gene match. The CDR3 reads CASSPRQGREQYF. The CDR3 coding sequence is TGTGCCAGCAGTCCCCGACAGGGGAGGGAGCAGTACTTC. Full variable domain (rest looked up from reference TRBV28 and TRBJ2-7): DVKVTQSSRYLVKRTGEKVFLECVQDMDHENMFWYRQDPGLGLRLIYFSYDVKMKEKGDIPEGYSVSREKKERFSLILESASTNQTSMYLCASSPRQGREQYFGPGTRLTVT.

This sequence joins TRBV2 and TRBJ2-5; D is ambiguous. The CDR3 covers 14 residues. Germline-derived CDR1 and CDR2 are SNHLY and FYNNEI. V dropped 0 bases and J dropped 4 bases, with 9 bases sitting between them. The CDR3 sequence is CASSEALGGETQYF. For the CDR3, the DNA is TGTGCCAGCAGTGAAGCGTTGGGTGGAGAGACCCAGTACTTC.

The chain has TRBV7-2 and TRBJ2-1, with a tentative D call TRBD2 (5 bases). This CDR3 comprises 15 residues. CDR1 is SGHTA, CDR2 FQGNSA, per germline. V was clipped by 5 bases and J by 0 bases, with 11 bases between them. The CDR3 sequence: CASSGRSVSYNEQFF. As DNA, the CDR3 is TGTGCCAGCAGCGGACGTAGCGTCTCCTACAATGAGCAGTTCTTC.

This clone was observed a handful of times. Here the CDR3 reads CASSLLGTSNEKLFF. CDR3 nucleotide sequence: TGCGCCAGCAGCTTGTTGGGGACCTCAAATGAAAAACTGTTTTTT. V usage is TRBV5-1 and J usage is TRBJ1-4; a weak D match, TRBD1 (5 bases). The CDR3 loop spans 15 amino acids. The V gene lost 1 base and the J gene lost 5 bases, with 12 bases spanning the gap. Germline V lookup: CDR1 SGHRS, CDR2 YFSETQ.

The V gene is TRBV27, the J gene TRBJ2-2; 8 bases are shared with TRBD2. Unmatched junction bases numbered 13, after V lost 3 bases and J lost 4 bases. CDR3 length: 18 residues. CDR1 and CDR2 (germline): MNHEY, SMNVEV (reference sequence). The CDR3 here is CASSFGSPAGGGTGELFF. CDR3 nucleotides: TGTGCCAGCAGTTTTGGGAGTCCTGCGGGGGGCGGCACCGGGGAGCTGTTTTTT.

This clone has only one observation. This rearrangement joins TRBV19 to TRBJ2-1; 10 bases fit TRBD1. Germline CDR1 and CDR2: LNHDA and SQIVND (reference sequence). The CDR3 extends over 16 amino acids. After removal of 4 bases from V and 4 bases from J, the junction contained 7 bases not matched to a gene. The CDR3, as DNA: TGTGCCAGTAGTACCCGACAGGGGGCGGGTTACAATGAGCAGTTCTTC. It is translated as CASSTRQGAGYNEQFF. Complete variable domain (other parts from reference TRBV19 and TRBJ2-1): DGGITQSPKYLFRKEGQNVTLSCEQNLNHDAMYWYRQDPGQGLRLIYYSQIVNDFQKGDIAEGYSVSREKKESFPLTVTSAQKNPTAFYLCASSTRQGAGYNEQFFGPGTRLTVL.

This clone has a single count. V and J are TRBV5-1 and TRBJ2-1; TRBD1 is a possible D gene (6 bases). The CDR3 loop spans 15 amino acids. Looked up from germline, CDR1 is SGHRS and CDR2 is YFSETQ. Between the trimmed V and J ends, which lost 4 bases and 3 bases, there was a span of 14 bases. The CDR3 sequence is CASSDRRLNYNEQFF. In DNA, the CDR3 is TGCGCCAGCAGCGACAGGAGGCTCAACTACAATGAGCAGTTCTTC.

The chain employs TRBV19 and TRBJ2-1; 7 positions match TRBD2. Germline V gene lookup returns CDR1 LNHDA and CDR2 SQIVND (reference sequence). V shed 1 base and J 8 bases; nucleotides not matched to a gene: 5. The CDR3 covers 14 residues. Written as DNA, the CDR3 is TGTGCCAGTAGTATAGGGACTAGAGCCGATGAGCAGTTCTTC. As protein: CASSIGTRADEQFF.

This rearrangement joins TRBV27 to TRBJ1-2; a weak D match, TRBD1 (6 bases). Looked up from germline, CDR1 is MNHEY and CDR2 is SMNVEV (reference sequence). The CDR3 consists of 13 residues. Trimming took 6 bases from V and 9 from J, leaving 17 bases between them. The CDR3 DNA sequence: TGTGCCAGCAGGGCGGGGGGCACCGGAAGCTACACCTTC. Residues: CASRAGGTGSYTF.